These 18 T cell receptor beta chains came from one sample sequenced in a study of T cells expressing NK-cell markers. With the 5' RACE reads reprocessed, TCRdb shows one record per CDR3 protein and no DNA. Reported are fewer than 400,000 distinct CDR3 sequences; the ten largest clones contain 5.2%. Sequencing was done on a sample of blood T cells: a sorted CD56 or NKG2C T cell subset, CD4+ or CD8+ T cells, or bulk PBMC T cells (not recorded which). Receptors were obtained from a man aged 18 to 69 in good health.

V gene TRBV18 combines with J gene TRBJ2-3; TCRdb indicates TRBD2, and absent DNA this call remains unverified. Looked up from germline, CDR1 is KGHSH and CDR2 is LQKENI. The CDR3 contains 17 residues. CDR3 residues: CASSPPGLAGGPDTQYF.

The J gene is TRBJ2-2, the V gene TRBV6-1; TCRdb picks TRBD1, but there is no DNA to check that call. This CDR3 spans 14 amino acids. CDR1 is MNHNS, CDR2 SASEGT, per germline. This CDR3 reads CATVGQKNTGELFF.

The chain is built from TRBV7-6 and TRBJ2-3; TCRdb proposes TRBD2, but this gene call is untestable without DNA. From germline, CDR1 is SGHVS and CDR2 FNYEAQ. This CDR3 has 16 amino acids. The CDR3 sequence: CASSLGAGGPTDTQYF.

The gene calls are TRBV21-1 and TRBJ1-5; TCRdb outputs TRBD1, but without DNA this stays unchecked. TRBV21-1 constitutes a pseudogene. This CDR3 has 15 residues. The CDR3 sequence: CASSHRGESNQPQHF.

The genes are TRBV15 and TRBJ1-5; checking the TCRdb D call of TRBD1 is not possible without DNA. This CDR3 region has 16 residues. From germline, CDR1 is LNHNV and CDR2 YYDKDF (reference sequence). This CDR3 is CATRAQGLRGNQPQHF.

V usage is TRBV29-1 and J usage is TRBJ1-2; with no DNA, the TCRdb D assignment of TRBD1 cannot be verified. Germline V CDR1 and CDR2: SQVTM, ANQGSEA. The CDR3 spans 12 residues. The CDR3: CSVSDRAYGYTF.

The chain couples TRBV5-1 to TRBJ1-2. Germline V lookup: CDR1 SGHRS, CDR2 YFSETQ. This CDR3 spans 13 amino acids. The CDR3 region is CASSIRTGDGYTF.

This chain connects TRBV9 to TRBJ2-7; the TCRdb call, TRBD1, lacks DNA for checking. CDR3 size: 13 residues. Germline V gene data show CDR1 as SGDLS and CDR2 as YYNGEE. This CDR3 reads CASSAGGFYEQYF.

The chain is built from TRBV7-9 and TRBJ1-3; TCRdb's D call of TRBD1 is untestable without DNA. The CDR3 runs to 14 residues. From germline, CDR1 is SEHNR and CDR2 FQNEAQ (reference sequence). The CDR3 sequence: CASRPSGSGNTIYF.

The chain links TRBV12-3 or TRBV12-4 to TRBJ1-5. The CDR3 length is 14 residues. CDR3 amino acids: CASQQVNSNQPQHF.

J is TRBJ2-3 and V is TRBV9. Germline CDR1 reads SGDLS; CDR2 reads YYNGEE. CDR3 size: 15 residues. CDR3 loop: CASSDSGVKTDTQYF.

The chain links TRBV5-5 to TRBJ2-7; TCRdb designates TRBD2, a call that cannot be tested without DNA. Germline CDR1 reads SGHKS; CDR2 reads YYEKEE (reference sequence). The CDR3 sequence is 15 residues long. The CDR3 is CASSFTGILRVEQYF. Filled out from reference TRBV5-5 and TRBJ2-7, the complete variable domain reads DAGVTQSPTHLIKTRGQQVTLRCSPISGHKSVSWYQQVLGQGPQFIFQYYEKEERGRGNFPDRFSARQFPNYSSELNVNALLLGDSALYLCASSFTGILRVEQYFGPGTRLTVT.

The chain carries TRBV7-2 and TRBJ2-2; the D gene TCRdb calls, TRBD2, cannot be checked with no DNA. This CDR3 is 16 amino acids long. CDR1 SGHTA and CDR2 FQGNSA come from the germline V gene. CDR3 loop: CASSFYGGAFPGELFF. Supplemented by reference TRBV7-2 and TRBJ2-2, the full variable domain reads GAGVSQSPSNKVTEKGKDVELRCDPISGHTALYWYRQSLGQGLEFLIYFQGNSAPDKSGLPSDRFSAERTGGSVSTLTIQRTQQEDSAVYLCASSFYGGAFPGELFFGEGSRLTVL.

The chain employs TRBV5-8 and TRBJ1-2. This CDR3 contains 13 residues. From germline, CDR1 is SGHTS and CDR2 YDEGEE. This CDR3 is CASSFQLNYGYTF.

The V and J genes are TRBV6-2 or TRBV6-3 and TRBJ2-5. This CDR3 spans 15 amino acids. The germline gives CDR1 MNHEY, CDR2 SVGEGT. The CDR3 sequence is CASSYRTGKEETQYF.

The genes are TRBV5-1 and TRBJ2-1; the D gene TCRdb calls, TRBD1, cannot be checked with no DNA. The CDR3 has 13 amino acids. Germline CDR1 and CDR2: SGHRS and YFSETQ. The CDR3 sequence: CASSWGRGYEQFF.

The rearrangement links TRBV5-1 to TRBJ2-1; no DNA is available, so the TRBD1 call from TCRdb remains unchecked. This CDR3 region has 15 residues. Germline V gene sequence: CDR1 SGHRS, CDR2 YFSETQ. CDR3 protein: CASSLLTTGGNEQFF.

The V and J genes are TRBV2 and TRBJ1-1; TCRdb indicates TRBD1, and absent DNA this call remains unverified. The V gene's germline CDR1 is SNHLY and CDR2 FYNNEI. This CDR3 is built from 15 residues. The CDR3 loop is CASTLLSGGASEAFF.